Detailed here is one T cell receptor (beta chain). Antigen unknown. This sample is drawn from a study of monozygotic twins with inflammatory bowel disease. General observations from the study: IBD patients share fewer clonotypes with other people than healthy twins do, especially with disease activity. Concordance status among twins (concordant versus discordant) showed no link to repertoire similarity, possibly from limited power. Nothing supported a single strong signal or clonotype that was associated with IBD.

CDR3 length: 13 residues. Per germline, CDR1 MNHNS and CDR2 SASEGT. TCRdb reprocessed the 5' RACE reads and reports one entry per CDR3 protein, with no DNA. The sample's table shows 200,000 to 250,000 distinct CDR3 sequences. This chain joins TRBV6-1 and TRBJ2-2. Material: blood. This TCR derives from a human donor with ulcerative colitis or Crohn's disease, or a healthy co-twin of an affected twin (not recorded which). Here the CDR3 reads CASMARGTGELFF.